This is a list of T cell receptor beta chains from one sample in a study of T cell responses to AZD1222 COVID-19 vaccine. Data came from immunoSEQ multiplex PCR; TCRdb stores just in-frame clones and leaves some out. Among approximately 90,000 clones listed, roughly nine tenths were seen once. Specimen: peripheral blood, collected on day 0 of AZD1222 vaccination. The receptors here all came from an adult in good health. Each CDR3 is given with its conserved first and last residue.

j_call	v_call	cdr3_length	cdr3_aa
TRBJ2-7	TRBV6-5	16	CASSYRTGTGKNEQYF
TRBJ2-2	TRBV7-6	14	CASSLAQGAGELFF
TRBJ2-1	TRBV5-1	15	CASSPGWGRDNEQFF
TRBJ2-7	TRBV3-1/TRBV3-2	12	CASSSAGYEQYF
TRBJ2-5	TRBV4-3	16	CASSPEARQAQETQYF
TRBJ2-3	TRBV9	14	CASSVGLSTDTQYF
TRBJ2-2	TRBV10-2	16	CASNPTGGQHTGELFF
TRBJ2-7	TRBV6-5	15	CASSYSGRSPYEQYF
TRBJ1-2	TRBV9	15	CASSPRSGTNYGYTF
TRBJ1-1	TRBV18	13	CASSPAANTEAFF
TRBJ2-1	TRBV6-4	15	CASSDEGQGPNEQFF